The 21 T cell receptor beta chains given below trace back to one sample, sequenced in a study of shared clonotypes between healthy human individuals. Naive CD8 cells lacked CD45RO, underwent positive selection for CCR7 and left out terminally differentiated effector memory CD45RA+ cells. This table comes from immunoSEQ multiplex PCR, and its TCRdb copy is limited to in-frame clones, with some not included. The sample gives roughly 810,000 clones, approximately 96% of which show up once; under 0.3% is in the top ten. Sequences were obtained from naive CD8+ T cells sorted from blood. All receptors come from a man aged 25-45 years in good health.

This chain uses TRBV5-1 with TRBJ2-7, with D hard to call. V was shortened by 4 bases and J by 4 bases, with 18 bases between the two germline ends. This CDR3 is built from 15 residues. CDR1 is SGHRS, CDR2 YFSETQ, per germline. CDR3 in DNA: TGCGCCAGCAGCGTCCTGGACCTGAGGAAATACGAGCAGTACTTC. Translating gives CASSVLDLRKYEQYF.

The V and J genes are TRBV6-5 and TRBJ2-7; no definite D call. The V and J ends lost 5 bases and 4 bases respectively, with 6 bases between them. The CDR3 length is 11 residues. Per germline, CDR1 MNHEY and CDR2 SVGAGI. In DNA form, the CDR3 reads TGTGCCAGCAGTGTAGGGTACGAGCAGTACTTC. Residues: CASSVGYEQYF.

CDR3 sequence reads: CASSSRKGPDSGNTIYF. The CDR3 DNA follows: TGTGCCAGCAGCTCCCGGAAAGGACCGGACTCTGGAAACACCATATATTTT. The J gene is TRBJ1-3, the V gene TRBV7-2; D is ambiguous. Per the germline V gene, CDR1 is SGHTA and CDR2 is FQGNSA. V shed 4 bases and J shed 0 bases, with 16 bases lying between them. This CDR3 contains 17 residues.

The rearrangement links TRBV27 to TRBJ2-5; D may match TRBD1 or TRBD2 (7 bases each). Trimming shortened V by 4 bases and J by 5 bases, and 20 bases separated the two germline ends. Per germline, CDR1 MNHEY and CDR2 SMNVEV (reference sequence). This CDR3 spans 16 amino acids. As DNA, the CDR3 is TGTGCCAGCAGTTCAATGACAGGGAGGGGTCGCGAGACCCAGTACTTC. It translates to CASSSMTGRGRETQYF.

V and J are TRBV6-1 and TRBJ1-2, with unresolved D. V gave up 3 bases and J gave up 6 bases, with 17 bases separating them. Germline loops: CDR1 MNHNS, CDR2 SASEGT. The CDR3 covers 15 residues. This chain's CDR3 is CASSDSPLSFNGYTF. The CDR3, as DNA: TGTGCCAGCAGTGATTCTCCTTTGTCCTTCAATGGCTACACCTTC.

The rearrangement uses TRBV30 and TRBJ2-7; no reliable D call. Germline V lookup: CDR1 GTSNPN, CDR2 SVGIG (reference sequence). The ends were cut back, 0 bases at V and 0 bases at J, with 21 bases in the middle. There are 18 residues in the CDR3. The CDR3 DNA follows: TGTGCCTGGAGTGTTCCATCACCTCGGCGGAAGAGCTCCTACGAGCAGTACTTC. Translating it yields CAWSVPSPRRKSSYEQYF.

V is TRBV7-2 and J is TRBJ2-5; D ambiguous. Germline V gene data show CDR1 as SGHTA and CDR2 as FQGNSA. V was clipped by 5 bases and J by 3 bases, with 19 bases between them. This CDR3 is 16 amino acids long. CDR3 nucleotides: TGTGCCAGCAGCCCGATTGACCCTGGTGGTAAAGAGACCCAGTACTTC. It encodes CASSPIDPGGKETQYF.

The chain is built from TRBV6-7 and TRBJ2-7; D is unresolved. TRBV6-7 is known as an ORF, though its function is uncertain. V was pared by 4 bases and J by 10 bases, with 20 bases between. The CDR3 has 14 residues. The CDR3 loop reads CASSSSDTPGGQYF. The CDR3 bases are TGTGCCAGCAGTTCGTCAGACACACCCGGCGGCCAGTACTTC.

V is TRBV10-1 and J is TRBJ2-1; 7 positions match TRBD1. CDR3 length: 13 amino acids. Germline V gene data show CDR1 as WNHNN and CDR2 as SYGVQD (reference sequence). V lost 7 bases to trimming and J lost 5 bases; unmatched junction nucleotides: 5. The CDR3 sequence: CASTLTGDNEQFF. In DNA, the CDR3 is TGCGCCAGCACCCTTACAGGGGACAATGAGCAGTTCTTC.

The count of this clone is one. The CDR3: CASSLGVGNTEAFF. The CDR3 DNA follows: TGTGCCAGCAGTTTAGGGGTAGGGAACACTGAAGCTTTCTTT. This sequence joins TRBV27 and TRBJ1-1; D is unclear. The germline V gene encodes CDR1 MNHEY and CDR2 SMNVEV (reference sequence). The CDR3 extends over 14 amino acids. Trimming pared 2 bases from V and 1 base from J, leaving 8 bases between.

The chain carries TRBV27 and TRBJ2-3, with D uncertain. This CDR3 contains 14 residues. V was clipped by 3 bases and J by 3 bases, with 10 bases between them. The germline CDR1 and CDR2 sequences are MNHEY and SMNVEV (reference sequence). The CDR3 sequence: CASSFSPKTDTQYF. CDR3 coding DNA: TGTGCCAGCAGTTTCTCTCCGAAGACAGATACGCAGTATTTT.

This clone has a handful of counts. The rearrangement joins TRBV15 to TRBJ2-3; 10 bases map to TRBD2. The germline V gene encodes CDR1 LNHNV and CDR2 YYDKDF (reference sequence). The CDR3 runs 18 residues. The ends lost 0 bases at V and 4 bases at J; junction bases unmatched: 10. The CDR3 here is CATSRDLPSGSASDTQYF. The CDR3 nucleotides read TGTGCCACCAGCAGAGATCTGCCTAGCGGGAGTGCCTCAGATACGCAGTATTTT.

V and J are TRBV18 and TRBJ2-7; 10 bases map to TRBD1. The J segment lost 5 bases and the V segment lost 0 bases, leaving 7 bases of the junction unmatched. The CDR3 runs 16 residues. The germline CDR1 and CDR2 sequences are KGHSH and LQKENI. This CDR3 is CASSPPPGQGIHEQYF. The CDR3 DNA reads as TGTGCCAGCTCACCACCACCGGGACAGGGGATCCACGAGCAGTACTTC.

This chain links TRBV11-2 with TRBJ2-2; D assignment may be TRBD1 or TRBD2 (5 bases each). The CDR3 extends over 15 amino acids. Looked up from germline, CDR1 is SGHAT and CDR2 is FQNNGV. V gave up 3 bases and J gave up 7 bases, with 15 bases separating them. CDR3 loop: CASSLGRDGNGELFF. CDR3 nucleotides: TGTGCCAGCAGCTTGGGAAGGGACGGAAACGGGGAGCTGTTTTTT.

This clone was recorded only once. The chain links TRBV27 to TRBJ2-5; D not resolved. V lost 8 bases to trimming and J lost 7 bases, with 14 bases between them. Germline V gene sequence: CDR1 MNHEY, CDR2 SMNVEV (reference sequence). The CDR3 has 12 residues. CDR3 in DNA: TGTGCCAGCGGTCCGGCCTCGAGGACCCAGTACTTC. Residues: CASGPASRTQYF.

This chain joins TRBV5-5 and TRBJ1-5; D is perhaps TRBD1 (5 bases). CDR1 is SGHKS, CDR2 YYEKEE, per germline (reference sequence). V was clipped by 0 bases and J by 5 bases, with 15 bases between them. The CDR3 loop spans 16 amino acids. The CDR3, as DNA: TGTGCCAGCAGCTTGGGTCTTATGCAGGGTTATCAGCCCCAGCATTTT. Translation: CASSLGLMQGYQPQHF.

CDR3 region: CASSWTGYGGELFF. For the CDR3, the DNA is TGTGCCAGCAGTTGGACAGGGTATGGCGGGGAGCTGTTTTTT. The chain links TRBV6-6 to TRBJ2-2; 8 nucleotides line up with TRBD1. The J segment lost 7 bases and the V segment lost 4 bases, leaving 5 bases of the junction unmatched. Germline CDR1 and CDR2: MNHNY and SVGAGI (reference sequence). The CDR3 runs to 14 residues.

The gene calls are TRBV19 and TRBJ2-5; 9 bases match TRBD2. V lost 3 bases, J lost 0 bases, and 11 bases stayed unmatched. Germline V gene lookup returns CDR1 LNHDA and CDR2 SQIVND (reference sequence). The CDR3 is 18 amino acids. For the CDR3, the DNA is TGTGCCAGTAGTATCGGGGTAGGAAGCGGGAGGAACCAAGAGACCCAGTACTTC. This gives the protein CASSIGVGSGRNQETQYF. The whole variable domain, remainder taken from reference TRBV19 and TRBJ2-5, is DGGITQSPKYLFRKEGQNVTLSCEQNLNHDAMYWYRQDPGQGLRLIYYSQIVNDFQKGDIAEGYSVSREKKESFPLTVTSAQKNPTAFYLCASSIGVGSGRNQETQYFGPGTRLLVL.

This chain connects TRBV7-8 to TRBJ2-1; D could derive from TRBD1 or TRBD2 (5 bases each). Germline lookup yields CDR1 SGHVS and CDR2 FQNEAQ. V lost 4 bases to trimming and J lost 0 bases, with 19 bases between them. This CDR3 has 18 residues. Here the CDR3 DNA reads TGTGCCAGCAGCTATCCTAACCGGGACGCCAGCTCCTACAATGAGCAGTTCTTC. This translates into CASSYPNRDASSYNEQFF. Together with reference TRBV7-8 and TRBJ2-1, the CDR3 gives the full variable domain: GAGVSQSPRYKVAKRGQDVALRCDPISGHVSLFWYQQALGQGPEFLTYFQNEAQLDKSGLPSDRFFAERPEGSVSTLKIQRTQQEDSAVYLCASSYPNRDASSYNEQFFGPGTRLTVL.

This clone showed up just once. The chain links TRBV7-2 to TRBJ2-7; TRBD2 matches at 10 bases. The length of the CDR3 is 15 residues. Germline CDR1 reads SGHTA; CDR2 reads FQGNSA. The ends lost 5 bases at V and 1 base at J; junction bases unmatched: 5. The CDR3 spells CASSGRTSGSYEQYF. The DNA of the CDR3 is TGTGCCAGCAGCGGACGGACTAGCGGATCCTACGAGCAGTACTTC.

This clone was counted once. The CDR3 bases are TGTGCCAGCAGTTCAACAACTAGCGGGTACAATGAGCAGTTCTTC. Protein product: CASSSTTSGYNEQFF. The chain combines TRBV27 with TRBJ2-1, with 9 bases lining up with TRBD2. Germline V gene lookup returns CDR1 MNHEY and CDR2 SMNVEV (reference sequence). The CDR3 contains 15 residues. V lost 4 bases, J lost 4 bases, and 5 bases stayed unmatched.